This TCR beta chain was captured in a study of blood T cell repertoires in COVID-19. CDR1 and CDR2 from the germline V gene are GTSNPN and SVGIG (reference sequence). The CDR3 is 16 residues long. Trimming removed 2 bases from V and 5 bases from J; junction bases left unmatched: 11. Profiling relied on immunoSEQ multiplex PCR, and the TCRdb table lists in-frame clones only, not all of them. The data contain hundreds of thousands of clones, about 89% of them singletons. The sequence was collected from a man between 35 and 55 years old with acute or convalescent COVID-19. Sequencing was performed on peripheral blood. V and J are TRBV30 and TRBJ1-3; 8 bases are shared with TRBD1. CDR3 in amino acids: CAWSPWPRGRRNTIYF. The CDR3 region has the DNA TGTGCCTGGAGTCCTTGGCCCAGGGGGCGCAGAAACACCATATATTTT.